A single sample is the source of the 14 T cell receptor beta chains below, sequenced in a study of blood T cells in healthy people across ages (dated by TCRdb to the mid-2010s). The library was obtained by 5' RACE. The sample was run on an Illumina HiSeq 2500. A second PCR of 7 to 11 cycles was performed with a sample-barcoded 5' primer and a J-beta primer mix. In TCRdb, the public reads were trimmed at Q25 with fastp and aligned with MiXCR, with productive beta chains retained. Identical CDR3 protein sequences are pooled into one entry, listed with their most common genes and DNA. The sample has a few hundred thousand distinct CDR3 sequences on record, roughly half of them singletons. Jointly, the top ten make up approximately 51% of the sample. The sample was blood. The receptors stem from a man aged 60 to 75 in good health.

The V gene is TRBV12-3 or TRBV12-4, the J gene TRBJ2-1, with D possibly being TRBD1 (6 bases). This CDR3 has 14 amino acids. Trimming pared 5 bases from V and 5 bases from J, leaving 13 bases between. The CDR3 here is CASSTGTLNNEQFF. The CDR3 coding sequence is TGTGCCAGCAGTACCGGGACACTGAACAATGAGCAGTTCTTC.

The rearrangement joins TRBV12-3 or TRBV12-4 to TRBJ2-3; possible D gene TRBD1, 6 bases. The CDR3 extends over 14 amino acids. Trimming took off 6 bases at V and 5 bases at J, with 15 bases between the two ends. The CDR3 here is CASSRLPQGDTQYF. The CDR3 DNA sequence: TGTGCCAGCAGCCGGCTTCCACAGGGAGATACGCAGTATTTT.

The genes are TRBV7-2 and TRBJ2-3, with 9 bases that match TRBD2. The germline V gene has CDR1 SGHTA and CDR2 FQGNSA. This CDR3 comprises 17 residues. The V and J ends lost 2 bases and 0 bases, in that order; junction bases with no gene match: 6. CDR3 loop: CASSLTLAGISTDTQYF. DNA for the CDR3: TGTGCCAGCAGCTTAACCCTAGCGGGGATAAGCACAGATACGCAGTATTTT.

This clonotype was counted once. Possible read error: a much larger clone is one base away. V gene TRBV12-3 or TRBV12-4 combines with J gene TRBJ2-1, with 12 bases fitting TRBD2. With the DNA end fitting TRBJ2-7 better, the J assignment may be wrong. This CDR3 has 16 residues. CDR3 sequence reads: CASSMTSGRSYNEQYF. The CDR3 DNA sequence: TGTGCCAGCAGTATGACTAGCGGGAGATCCTACAATGAGCAGTACTTC.

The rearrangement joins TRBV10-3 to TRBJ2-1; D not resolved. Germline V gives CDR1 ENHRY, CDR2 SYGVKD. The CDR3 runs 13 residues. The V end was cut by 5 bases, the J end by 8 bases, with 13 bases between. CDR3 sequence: CAISNRADDEQFF. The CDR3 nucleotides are TGTGCCATCAGTAACCGGGCCGATGATGAGCAGTTCTTC.

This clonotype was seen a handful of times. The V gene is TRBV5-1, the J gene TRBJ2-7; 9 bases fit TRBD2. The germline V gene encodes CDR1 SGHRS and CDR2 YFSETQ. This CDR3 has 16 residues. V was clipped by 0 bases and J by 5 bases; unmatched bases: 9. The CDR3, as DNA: TGCGCCAGCAGCTTGGCCGGCGGGAGGGCCCTTAACGAGCAGTACTTC. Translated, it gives CASSLAGGRALNEQYF. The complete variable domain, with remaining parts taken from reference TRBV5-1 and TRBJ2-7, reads KAGVTQTPRYLIKTRGQQVTLSCSPISGHRSVSWYQQTPGQGLQFLFEYFSETQRNKGNFPGRFSGRQFSNSRSEMNVSTLELGDSALYLCASSLAGGRALNEQYFGPGTRLTVT.

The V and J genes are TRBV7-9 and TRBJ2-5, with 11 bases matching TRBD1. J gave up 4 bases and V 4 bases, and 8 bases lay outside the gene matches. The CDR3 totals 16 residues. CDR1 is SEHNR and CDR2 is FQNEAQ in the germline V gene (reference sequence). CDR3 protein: CASSSSGQGASETQYF. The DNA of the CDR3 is TGTGCCAGCAGCTCCAGCGGACAGGGGGCTTCAGAGACCCAGTACTTC. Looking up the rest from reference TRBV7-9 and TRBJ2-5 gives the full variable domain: DTGVSQNPRHKITKRGQNVTFRCDPISEHNRLYWYRQTLGQGPEFLTYFQNEAQLEKSRLLSDRFSAERPKGSFSTLEIQRTEQGDSAMYLCASSSSGQGASETQYFGPGTRLLVL.

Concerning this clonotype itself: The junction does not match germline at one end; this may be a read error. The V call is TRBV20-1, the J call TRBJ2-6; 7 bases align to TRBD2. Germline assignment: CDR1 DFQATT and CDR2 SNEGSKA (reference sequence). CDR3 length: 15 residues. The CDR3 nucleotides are TGCAGTGCTAGAAGTATAGCGGGTGGGGCCAGCGTCCTGACTTTC. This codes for CSARSIAGGASVLTF.

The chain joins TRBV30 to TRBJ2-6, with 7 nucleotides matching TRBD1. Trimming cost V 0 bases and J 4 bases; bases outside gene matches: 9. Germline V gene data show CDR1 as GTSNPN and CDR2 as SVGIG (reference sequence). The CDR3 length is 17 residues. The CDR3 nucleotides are TGTGCCTGGAGTGTAGGGGGCAGGGGGTTAGGGGCCAACGTCCTGACTTTC. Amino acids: CAWSVGGRGLGANVLTF.

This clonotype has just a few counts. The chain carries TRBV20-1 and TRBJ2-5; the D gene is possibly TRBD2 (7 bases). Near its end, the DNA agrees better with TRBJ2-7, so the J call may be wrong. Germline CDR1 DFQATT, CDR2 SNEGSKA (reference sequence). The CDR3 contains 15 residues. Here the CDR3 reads CSAQDSGGAADEQYF. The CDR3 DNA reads TGCAGTGCCCAGGATTCGGGGGGCGCTGCGGACGAGCAGTACTTC.

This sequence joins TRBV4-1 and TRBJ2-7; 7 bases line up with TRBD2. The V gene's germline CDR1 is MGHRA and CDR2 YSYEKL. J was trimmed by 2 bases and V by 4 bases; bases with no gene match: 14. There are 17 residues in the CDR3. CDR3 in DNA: TGCGCCAGCAGCCCCAGTTACGGCGGGGGAGCTACCTACGAGCAGTACTTC. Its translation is CASSPSYGGGATYEQYF.

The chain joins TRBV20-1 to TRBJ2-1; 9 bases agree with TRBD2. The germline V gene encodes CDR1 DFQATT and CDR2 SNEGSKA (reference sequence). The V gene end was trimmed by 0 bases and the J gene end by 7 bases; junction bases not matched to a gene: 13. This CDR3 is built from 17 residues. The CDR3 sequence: CSAREGLAGLWGNEQFF. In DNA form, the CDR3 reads TGCAGTGCTAGAGAGGGCCTAGCGGGACTCTGGGGTAATGAGCAGTTCTTC.

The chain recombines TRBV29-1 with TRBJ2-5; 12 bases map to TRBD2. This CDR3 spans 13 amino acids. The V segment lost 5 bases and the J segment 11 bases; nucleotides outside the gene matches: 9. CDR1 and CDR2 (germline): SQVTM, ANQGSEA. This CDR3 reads CSVLPSGGEEQYF. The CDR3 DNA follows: TGCAGCGTTCTGCCTAGCGGGGGGGAGGAGCAGTACTTC.

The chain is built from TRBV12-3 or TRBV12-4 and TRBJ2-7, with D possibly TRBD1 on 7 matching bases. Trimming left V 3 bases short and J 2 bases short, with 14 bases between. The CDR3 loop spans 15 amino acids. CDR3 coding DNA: TGTGCCAGCAGTTTGGGGGGCAGGGGGGCCTACGAGCAGTACTTC. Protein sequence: CASSLGGRGAYEQYF.